What follows are 27 T cell receptor beta chains derived from one specimen sequenced in a study of blood T cells in healthy people across ages. The authors ran a second PCR of about 7 to 12 cycles using a sample-barcoded 5' primer and a J-beta primer mix. Using its own MiXCR run on the 5' RACE reads, TCRdb lists one record per CDR3 protein. The profile shows 1.6 million or so distinct CDR3 sequences, around 36% of them singletons. The sample was blood. The receptors were gathered from a woman in her 30s in good health.

The table lists this clonotype with many counts. V gene TRBV13 combines with J gene TRBJ2-5, with 8 bases that match TRBD1. The CDR3 contains 16 residues. The germline V gene encodes CDR1 PRHDT and CDR2 FYEKMQ (reference sequence). After removal of 2 bases from V and 0 bases from J, the junction contained 5 bases not matched to a gene. The CDR3 here is CASSLFLDRDQETQYF. The CDR3 nucleotides are TGTGCCAGCAGCTTATTTCTGGACAGGGACCAAGAGACCCAGTACTTC.

The chain couples TRBV30 to TRBJ2-1; TRBD2 matches at 10 bases. CDR3 size: 16 residues. J gave up 8 bases and V 2 bases, and 12 bases lay outside the gene matches. Germline V gene lookup returns CDR1 GTSNPN and CDR2 SVGIG (reference sequence). The CDR3 bases are TGTGCCTGGAGTAAGCAGCGGGGGGGCCGGTTTGATGAGCAGTTCTTC. Translating gives CAWSKQRGGRFDEQFF.

The V call is TRBV2, the J call TRBJ2-1; TRBD1 might be the D (5 bases). Per the germline V gene, CDR1 is SNHLY and CDR2 is FYNNEI. The CDR3 contains 14 residues. V was clipped by 4 bases and J by 6 bases, with 13 bases between them. The CDR3 loop reads CASSGQGEANEQFF. In DNA, the CDR3 is TGTGCCAGCAGTGGTCAAGGGGAAGCCAATGAGCAGTTCTTC.

The rearrangement uses TRBV20-1 and TRBJ2-1; TRBD2 aligns across 7 bases. The junction had 11 bases not matched to a gene; V was cut back by 3 bases and J by 9 bases. The CDR3 has 14 amino acids. Germline loops: CDR1 DFQATT, CDR2 SNEGSKA (reference sequence). The CDR3 coding sequence is TGCAGTGCTAGCAGGGCTAGCGGTCTGCCTGAGCAGTTCTTC. This codes for CSASRASGLPEQFF.

There are a few counts of this clonotype. The V and J genes are TRBV5-1 and TRBJ1-5; TRBD1 is a possible D gene (5 bases). V gave up 2 bases and J gave up 10 bases, with 16 bases separating them. Looked up from germline, CDR1 is SGHRS and CDR2 is YFSETQ. This CDR3 comprises 14 residues. CDR3 protein: CASSLRGDSQPQHF. DNA of the CDR3: TGCGCCAGCAGCTTAAGAGGGGATAGTCAACCCCAGCATTTT. The full variable domain, with the rest looked up from reference TRBV5-1 and TRBJ1-5, is KAGVTQTPRYLIKTRGQQVTLSCSPISGHRSVSWYQQTPGQGLQFLFEYFSETQRNKGNFPGRFSGRQFSNSRSEMNVSTLELGDSALYLCASSLRGDSQPQHFGDGTRLSIL.

The table lists this clonotype with many counts. The chain employs TRBV29-1 and TRBJ2-5; 10 bases map to TRBD1. The CDR3 covers 14 residues. The V gene's germline CDR1 is SQVTM and CDR2 ANQGSEA. After removal of 3 bases from V and 3 bases from J, the junction contained 4 bases not matched to a gene. Here the CDR3 reads CSVDPGQGEETQYF. In nucleotides, the CDR3 is TGCAGCGTTGACCCTGGACAGGGGGAAGAGACCCAGTACTTC.

This chain connects TRBV6-1 to TRBJ1-5; D remains ambiguous. CDR1 and CDR2 (germline): MNHNS, SASEGT. The length of the CDR3 is 15 residues. Trimming stripped 0 bases from V and 6 bases from J, with 12 bases between. The CDR3 nucleotides read TGTGCCAGCAGTGAAGCGGTTACTCAGAGTCAGCCCCAGCATTTT. Translating it yields CASSEAVTQSQPQHF.

There are a few counts of this clonotype. The chain has TRBV4-2 and TRBJ1-1; tentative D call: TRBD1 (5 bases). The CDR3 covers 18 residues. Looked up from germline, CDR1 is LGHNA and CDR2 is YNFKEQ. V was pared by 6 bases and J by 3 bases, with 26 bases between. The DNA of the CDR3 is TGTGCCAGCAGTCAGAGAATTGGGACCCTCCGTAATGACACTGAAGCTTTCTTT. Its translation is CASSQRIGTLRNDTEAFF.

The chain couples TRBV3-1 to TRBJ1-2; 7 nucleotides match TRBD1. The CDR3 consists of 15 residues. V lost 1 base, J lost 4 bases, and 6 bases stayed unmatched. Per germline, CDR1 LGHDT and CDR2 YNNKEL (reference sequence). CDR3 in DNA: TGTGCCAGCAGCCAAGTTGGAGGGGGCGGCTATGGCTACACCTTC. Encoded protein: CASSQVGGGGYGYTF.

A note on this clonotype: At one end, the junction sequence differs from germline, possibly due to a read error. This chain uses TRBV20-1 with TRBJ1-4; D unclear. This CDR3 is built from 17 residues. CDR1 and CDR2 from the germline V gene are DFQATT and SNEGSKA (reference sequence). The CDR3 DNA is TGCAGCGCTAGAGCAGACCGGACCACGCGGGCTAATGAAAAACTGTTTTTT. Protein: CSARADRTTRANEKLFF.

The chain recombines TRBV20-1 with TRBJ1-2; D call uncertain. Germline assignment: CDR1 DFQATT and CDR2 SNEGSKA (reference sequence). The length of the CDR3 is 11 residues. With 3 bases removed from V and 4 bases from J, the gap between germline ends came to 6 bases. The CDR3 loop is CSARLPYGYTF. For the CDR3, the DNA is TGCAGTGCTAGGCTTCCCTATGGCTACACCTTC.

The chain uses TRBV20-1 and TRBJ1-4, with D unresolved. The germline CDR1 and CDR2 sequences are DFQATT and SNEGSKA (reference sequence). Trimming removed 1 base at V and 12 bases at J, with 9 bases between. CDR3 length: 11 residues. The CDR3: CSARGSGELFF. The CDR3 coding sequence is TGCAGTGCTAGAGGGTCTGGAGAACTGTTTTTT.

V and J are TRBV5-4 and TRBJ2-6; D not resolved. The CDR3 is 14 residues long. Germline values: CDR1 SGHNT, CDR2 YYREEE (reference sequence). Trimming cost V 3 bases and J 6 bases, with 10 bases left between them. For the CDR3, the DNA is TGTGCCAGCAGCTGGGTTGGCGTGGCCAACGTCCTGACTTTC. This translates into CASSWVGVANVLTF.

This clonotype has only one observation. The V and J genes are TRBV4-1 and TRBJ2-2; maybe TRBD2 (6 bases). V lost 2 bases and J lost 3, with 16 bases in between. CDR3 length equals 17 residues. CDR1 is MGHRA, CDR2 YSYEKL, per germline. CDR3 DNA: TGCGCCAGCAGCCAACCCGACGGAGGGAAGGACACCGGGGAGCTGTTTTTT. This encodes CASSQPDGGKDTGELFF.

This clonotype was counted only a few times. This sequence joins TRBV5-6 and TRBJ1-2; TRBD1 matches 9 bases. This CDR3 spans 15 amino acids. With V trimmed by 4 bases and J by 4 bases, 8 bases remained unmatched. Germline CDR1 SGHDT, CDR2 YYEEEE. The CDR3 protein is CASSTLQGARYGYTF. The CDR3 DNA reads as TGTGCCAGCAGCACTTTACAGGGGGCGCGCTATGGCTACACCTTC.

This clonotype was seen more than once but under ten times. The chain links TRBV15 to TRBJ2-7, with D maybe TRBD2 (6 bases). V lost 5 bases, J lost 3 bases, and 8 bases lay in between. CDR1 is LNHNV, CDR2 YYDKDF, per germline (reference sequence). This CDR3 has 12 amino acids. The CDR3 coding sequence is TGTGCCACCAGCGGACTATTCTACGAGCAGTACTTC. This translates into CATSGLFYEQYF.

This clonotype occurred many times. The rearrangement uses TRBV29-1 and TRBJ2-1, with 11 bases matching TRBD2. This CDR3 is 14 amino acids long. V gave up 5 bases and J gave up 6 bases; unmatched junction bases: 6. Germline loops: CDR1 SQVTM, CDR2 ANQGSEA. The CDR3 DNA reads TGCAGCGTTTTCACTAGCGGGAGTATCAATGAGCAGTTCTTC. Amino acids: CSVFTSGSINEQFF.

This clonotype was counted a few times. V and J are TRBV27 and TRBJ2-1; TRBD2 matches 10 bases. The ends lost 6 bases at V and 5 bases at J; junction bases unmatched: 7. This CDR3 has 15 residues. Germline V CDR1 and CDR2: MNHEY, SMNVEV (reference sequence). CDR3: CASRPWTSGNNEQFF. The CDR3 DNA reads as TGTGCCAGCAGGCCGTGGACTAGCGGAAACAATGAGCAGTTCTTC.

This sequence joins TRBV2 and TRBJ1-1; D is ambiguous. CDR3 size: 15 residues. V was trimmed by 9 bases and J by 1 base, leaving 18 bases between them. Germline CDR1 is SNHLY and CDR2 is FYNNEI. The CDR3 loop reads CASSLGRRSNTEAFF. CDR3 in DNA: TGTGCCAGTAGCCTGGGGAGACGGTCGAACACTGAAGCTTTCTTT.

The chain uses TRBV5-1 and TRBJ1-1; the match to TRBD1 covers 7 bases. Germline V gene data show CDR1 as SGHRS and CDR2 as YFSETQ. Trimming cost V 0 bases and J 7 bases; bases outside gene matches: 6. This CDR3 has 14 residues. CDR3 nucleotides: TGCGCCAGCAGCTTGGGAGGACAGGCGAATGAAGCTTTCTTT. It translates to CASSLGGQANEAFF.

In this sample, this clonotype turned up a few times. The V gene is TRBV5-4, the J gene TRBJ2-5; 7 bases agree with TRBD1. CDR3 length: 15 amino acids. Germline V lookup: CDR1 SGHNT, CDR2 YYREEE (reference sequence). Trimming cost V 1 base and J 4 bases; bases outside gene matches: 7. CDR3: CASSLKGGGGETQYF. The CDR3 nucleotides read TGTGCCAGCAGCTTGAAAGGGGGCGGCGGAGAGACCCAGTACTTC.

This clonotype was seen repeatedly, ten times or more. CDR3 coding DNA: TGCAGCGTGCGACAGGGATCCTACGAGCAGTACTTC. It codes for CSVRQGSYEQYF. The chain employs TRBV29-1 and TRBJ2-7; 7 bases align to TRBD1. This CDR3 contains 12 residues. Germline V CDR1 and CDR2: SQVTM, ANQGSEA. V was clipped by 6 bases and J by 1 base; unmatched bases: 3.

As for this clonotype: One junction end does not reproduce the germline sequence, and a read error may be involved. V is TRBV6-1 and J is TRBJ2-1; TRBD2 matches 9 bases. This CDR3 region has 16 residues. Germline values: CDR1 MNHNS, CDR2 SASEGT. The CDR3 DNA reads as TGTGCCGGCAGTGTCGCAGCGGGAGGCCTCTACAATGAGCAGTTCTTC. Translating it yields CAGSVAAGGLYNEQFF.

Only a few counts were recorded for this clonotype. This sequence joins TRBV4-1 and TRBJ2-1; 8 bases agree with TRBD2. J was trimmed by 3 bases and V by 1 base; bases with no gene match: 8. Per the germline V gene, CDR1 is MGHRA and CDR2 is YSYEKL. CDR3 size: 17 residues. CDR3 protein: CASSQVGSGSIYNEQFF. DNA of the CDR3: TGCGCCAGCAGCCAAGTAGGGAGCGGGAGCATCTACAATGAGCAGTTCTTC.

CDR3 bases: TGTGCCAGCAGCCAAGGGACCTCGGGGCATACGCAGTATTTT. It yields the protein CASSQGTSGHTQYF. V gene TRBV3-1 combines with J gene TRBJ2-3, with D perhaps assigned TRBD1 or TRBD2 (5 bases each). The V end lost 1 base, the J end lost 7 bases, and 12 bases lay between the germline ends. Germline values: CDR1 LGHDT, CDR2 YNNKEL (reference sequence). This CDR3 has 14 residues.

This clonotype appeared a few times. DNA of the CDR3: TGTGCCAGCAGTTACGGGACTAGCAGCTATGAGCAGTTCTTC. Its protein is CASSYGTSSYEQFF. The chain uses TRBV6-6 and TRBJ2-1, with 9 bases lining up with TRBD2. The CDR3 runs 14 residues. CDR1 is MNHNY and CDR2 is SVGAGI in the germline V gene (reference sequence). The J segment lost 8 bases and the V segment lost 2 bases, leaving 4 bases of the junction unmatched.

V gene TRBV6-1 combines with J gene TRBJ2-7; possibly TRBD1 for D (6 bases). The length of the CDR3 is 15 residues. Trimming left V 7 bases short and J 2 bases short, with 18 bases between. CDR1 and CDR2 from the germline V gene are MNHNS and SASEGT. CDR3 amino acids: CASIQEPGQPYEQYF. In DNA form, the CDR3 reads TGTGCCAGCATCCAGGAACCGGGACAACCCTACGAGCAGTACTTC.